The 31 T cell receptor beta chains below all came from one sample that was sequenced in a study of OX40 agonist ivuxolimab in advanced cancers. The method behind the library was the immunoSEQ multiplex PCR assay. TCRdb mirrors the immuneACCESS table, restricted to in-frame sequences. Some clones are absent from its copies; in checked studies, under half trace to an unresolved V gene, and the reason for the others is unknown. Within this sample are 90,000 or so clones, with nearly 90% of them counted one time only. About 0.31% of the sample is held by the ten biggest clonotypes. The source material was CD4+ or CD8+ T cells sorted from blood, sampled in a trial of the OX40 agonist ivuxolimab. The receptors stem from an adult with an advanced solid tumor such as melanoma, head and neck, liver or kidney cancer.

This clone has only a few counts. The rearrangement joins TRBV28 to TRBJ1-4; a weak D match, TRBD1 (5 bases). CDR3 length: 16 amino acids. From germline, CDR1 is MDHEN and CDR2 SYDVKM. Trimming shortened V by 2 bases and J by 0 bases, and 10 bases separated the two germline ends. DNA of the CDR3: TGTGCCAGCAGTTTAAACGGGGACTCAACTAATGAAAAACTGTTTTTT. This gives the protein CASSLNGDSTNEKLFF. The variable domain in full, with the rest retrieved from reference TRBV28 and TRBJ1-4, is DVKVTQSSRYLVKRTGEKVFLECVQDMDHENMFWYRQDPGLGLRLIYFSYDVKMKEKGDIPEGYSVSREKKERFSLILESASTNQTSMYLCASSLNGDSTNEKLFFGSGTQLSVL.

The CDR3 loop reads CASREGQGAFF. In DNA form, the CDR3 reads TGTGCCAGCAGGGAGGGACAGGGAGCTTTCTTT. This sequence joins TRBV6-5 and TRBJ1-1; TRBD1 matches at 9 bases. The CDR3 has 11 amino acids. V shed 6 bases and J 10 bases; nucleotides not matched to a gene: 3. Germline V gene data show CDR1 as MNHEY and CDR2 as SVGAGI.

The rearrangement uses TRBV4-1 and TRBJ2-2; D is possibly TRBD2 (5 bases). The CDR3 runs to 16 residues. V shed 2 bases and J shed 0 bases, with 10 bases lying between them. Germline V gives CDR1 MGHRA, CDR2 YSYEKL. The CDR3 coding sequence is TGCGCCAGCAGCCAACAAGTCGGGGCGAACACCGGGGAGCTGTTTTTT. This translates into CASSQQVGANTGELFF.

The V call is TRBV6-1, the J call TRBJ1-5; D is ambiguous. CDR3 length: 15 residues. V lost 6 bases and J lost 1, with 13 bases in between. CDR1 is MNHNS and CDR2 is SASEGT in the germline V gene. The CDR3: CASRADIRSNQPQHF. CDR3 bases: TGTGCCAGCAGGGCTGACATCAGAAGCAATCAGCCCCAGCATTTT.

A remark on this clone: This specimen includes other DNA sequences encoding the same CDR3. This chain links TRBV7-9 with TRBJ1-5; D is possibly TRBD1 (5 bases). Germline values: CDR1 SEHNR, CDR2 FQNEAQ (reference sequence). The ends were cut back, 0 bases at V and 7 bases at J, with 7 bases in the middle. This CDR3 region has 13 residues. The CDR3 sequence: CASSLARGQPQHF. The DNA for the CDR3 is TGTGCCAGCAGCTTAGCGCGGGGGCAGCCCCAGCATTTT.

The J gene is TRBJ2-5, the V gene TRBV19; 7 nucleotides align to TRBD2. The junction had 4 bases not matched to a gene; V was cut back by 10 bases and J by 5 bases. The V gene's germline CDR1 is LNHDA and CDR2 SQIVND (reference sequence). This CDR3 has 11 amino acids. The CDR3 DNA reads as TGTGCCACCGCGGGAGTTGAGACCCAGTACTTC. It codes for CATAGVETQYF.

The rearrangement links TRBV7-3 to TRBJ1-3, with D unclear. The germline V gene encodes CDR1 SGHTA and CDR2 FQGTGA. V was trimmed by 5 bases and J by 3 bases, leaving 14 bases between them. CDR3 length equals 15 residues. CDR3: CASSLMGVSGNTIYF. The CDR3 nucleotides read TGTGCCAGCAGCCTGATGGGTGTGAGTGGAAACACCATATATTTT.

The chain carries TRBV18 and TRBJ1-1; 8 bases line up with TRBD1. Trimming cost V 4 bases and J 1 base; bases outside gene matches: 14. Germline V gives CDR1 KGHSH, CDR2 LQKENI. There are 18 residues in the CDR3. The CDR3 region is CASSRTGKLDMGNTEAFF. DNA of the CDR3: TGTGCCAGCTCACGGACAGGGAAACTGGATATGGGGAACACTGAAGCTTTCTTT. Filled out from reference TRBV18 and TRBJ1-1, the complete variable domain reads NAGVMQNPRHLVRRRGQEARLRCSPMKGHSHVYWYRQLPEEGLKFMVYLQKENIIDESGMPKERFSAEFPKEGPSILRIQQVVRGDSAAYFCASSRTGKLDMGNTEAFFGQGTRLTVV.

The chain carries TRBV7-9 and TRBJ1-1; D perhaps matches TRBD1 (5 bases). The V and J ends lost 3 bases and 5 bases respectively, with 13 bases between them. CDR1 and CDR2 (germline): SEHNR, FQNEAQ (reference sequence). The CDR3 is 14 amino acids. This chain's CDR3 is CASSFRGGRTEAFF. The CDR3 bases are TGTGCCAGCAGCTTTAGGGGTGGGAGGACTGAAGCTTTCTTT.

This clone was observed a single time. This sequence joins TRBV28 and TRBJ2-3, with 13 nucleotides matching TRBD2. This CDR3 has 18 amino acids. The germline V gene encodes CDR1 MDHEN and CDR2 SYDVKM. The ends lost 4 bases at V and 0 bases at J; junction bases unmatched: 7. CDR3 in DNA: TGTGCCAGCAGTTCCTTTGTGGGACTAGCGGGAAGCACAGATACGCAGTATTTT. This codes for CASSSFVGLAGSTDTQYF.

The chain links TRBV2 to TRBJ1-5; 9 bases are a match to TRBD1. From germline, CDR1 is SNHLY and CDR2 FYNNEI. Trimming removed 8 bases from V and 1 base from J; junction bases left unmatched: 6. CDR3 size: 15 residues. CDR3 DNA: TGTGCCAGCTCGGGACAGGGAGGAAGCAATCAGCCCCAGCATTTT. Its protein product is CASSGQGGSNQPQHF.

The gene calls are TRBV25-1 and TRBJ1-2; 7 positions match TRBD1. This CDR3 region has 11 residues. Per the germline V gene, CDR1 is MGHDK and CDR2 is SYGVNS. V shed 6 bases, J shed 7 bases, and the junction held 2 bases outside the gene matches. This CDR3 is CASRTGVGYTF. The CDR3 DNA sequence: TGTGCCAGCAGAACAGGGGTTGGCTACACCTTC.

V and J are TRBV5-1 and TRBJ2-1; TRBD2 aligns across 7 bases. Germline V lookup: CDR1 SGHRS, CDR2 YFSETQ. V lost 0 bases to trimming and J lost 5 bases; unmatched junction nucleotides: 5. This CDR3 is built from 15 residues. CDR3: CASSLVSGVNNEQFF. The CDR3, as DNA: TGCGCCAGCAGCTTGGTAAGCGGGGTAAACAATGAGCAGTTCTTC.

The J gene is TRBJ2-5, the V gene TRBV7-9; 8 bases are a match to TRBD1. Judging by the DNA end, TRBJ2-7 fits better; the J call may be wrong. The V gene's germline CDR1 is SEHNR and CDR2 FQNEAQ (reference sequence). The CDR3 is made up of 14 amino acids. The CDR3 DNA sequence: TGTGCCAGCAGCGCGACAGGGGTCCCGTACGAGCAGTACTTC. The encoded protein is CASSATGVPYEQYF.

V gene TRBV28 combines with J gene TRBJ2-7; D gene uncertain. Trimming pared 7 bases from V and 3 bases from J, leaving 16 bases between. Germline V gene sequence: CDR1 MDHEN, CDR2 SYDVKM. The CDR3 spans 14 residues. The CDR3, as DNA: TGTGCCAGCATGCCAGGAACAATGATCTACGAGCAGTACTTC. Translated, it gives CASMPGTMIYEQYF.

DNA of the CDR3: TGTGCCAGCAGCTTACCGACTAGCGGGGAGCAGTTCTTC. It encodes CASSLPTSGEQFF. The rearrangement links TRBV7-3 to TRBJ2-1; 10 bases are shared with TRBD2. Germline V lookup: CDR1 SGHTA, CDR2 FQGTGA. V was clipped by 2 bases and J by 10 bases; unmatched bases: 2. The CDR3 is 13 amino acids.

The V and J genes are TRBV7-9 and TRBJ1-4; D might be TRBD1 (6 bases). Germline V lookup: CDR1 SEHNR, CDR2 FQNEAQ (reference sequence). Between the trimmed V and J ends, which lost 1 base and 5 bases, there was a span of 11 bases. CDR3 size: 15 residues. The DNA of the CDR3 is TGTGCCAGCAGCTTAGAACAGGGAGAAAATGAAAAACTGTTTTTT. Its translation is CASSLEQGENEKLFF.

V usage is TRBV6-6 and J usage is TRBJ1-1, with D maybe TRBD1 (5 bases). The V and J ends lost 0 bases and 5 bases respectively, with 13 bases between them. The CDR3 loop spans 15 amino acids. Germline V gene lookup returns CDR1 MNHNY and CDR2 SVGAGI (reference sequence). The CDR3 here is CASSYSGGTGTEAFF. CDR3 nucleotide sequence: TGTGCCAGCAGTTACTCCGGGGGGACGGGGACTGAAGCTTTCTTT.

The V and J genes are TRBV7-2 and TRBJ2-3; D call uncertain. From germline, CDR1 is SGHTA and CDR2 FQGNSA. Trimming shortened V by 4 bases and J by 1 base, and 6 bases separated the two germline ends. The length of the CDR3 is 13 residues. CDR3 loop: CASSSSRTDTQYF. In nucleotides, the CDR3 is TGTGCCAGCAGCTCCTCTCGCACAGATACGCAGTATTTT.

The chain links TRBV18 to TRBJ2-1, with 11 bases identical to TRBD2. CDR1 is KGHSH, CDR2 LQKENI, per germline. V was pared by 4 bases and J by 3 bases, with 8 bases of the junction left unmatched. This CDR3 has 17 residues. CDR3 nucleotide sequence: TGTGCCAGCTCACTTAGACCGGGACTAGCGGACTACAATGAGCAGTTCTTC. Encoded protein: CASSLRPGLADYNEQFF.

The chain carries TRBV27 and TRBJ2-1; TRBD2 matches at 13 bases. Germline CDR1 and CDR2: MNHEY and SMNVEV (reference sequence). This CDR3 contains 16 residues. Germline trimming cut 6 bases from V and 5 bases from J; bases unmatched to any gene: 7. The DNA for the CDR3 is TGTGCCAGCAGCTTACTAGCGGGAGGGCAGAACAATGAGCAGTTCTTC. This gives the protein CASSLLAGGQNNEQFF.

CDR3 in amino acids: CASSSLPYEQYF. Written as DNA, the CDR3 is TGTGCCAGCAGTTCCCTCCCCTACGAGCAGTACTTC. The V call is TRBV28, the J call TRBJ2-7, with no clear D. Germline V gene lookup returns CDR1 MDHEN and CDR2 SYDVKM. Trimming cost V 4 bases and J 2 bases, with 6 bases left between them. The CDR3 is 12 residues long.

The gene calls are TRBV7-2 and TRBJ1-1, with D possibly being TRBD1 (5 bases). Per germline, CDR1 SGHTA and CDR2 FQGNSA. The CDR3 contains 14 residues. V was cut by 5 bases and J by 4 bases, with 14 bases left in between. This CDR3 is CASSPGTQSTEAFF. As DNA, the CDR3 is TGTGCCAGCAGCCCAGGGACCCAAAGCACTGAAGCTTTCTTT.

In this sample, this clone turned up many times. CDR3 amino acids: CASSIALWTGMHQPQHF. The CDR3 bases are TGTGCCAGTAGTATCGCCCTTTGGACAGGGATGCATCAGCCCCAGCATTTT. The rearrangement links TRBV19 to TRBJ1-5, with 8 nucleotides matching TRBD1. From germline, CDR1 is LNHDA and CDR2 SQIVND (reference sequence). V shed 3 bases and J 5 bases; nucleotides not matched to a gene: 12. The length of the CDR3 is 17 residues. Filled out from reference TRBV19 and TRBJ1-5, the complete variable domain reads DGGITQSPKYLFRKEGQNVTLSCEQNLNHDAMYWYRQDPGQGLRLIYYSQIVNDFQKGDIAEGYSVSREKKESFPLTVTSAQKNPTAFYLCASSIALWTGMHQPQHFGDGTRLSIL.

The V gene is TRBV30, the J gene TRBJ2-7; TRBD1 matches 8 bases. Germline lookup yields CDR1 GTSNPN and CDR2 SVGIG (reference sequence). The junction had 9 bases not matched to a gene; V was cut back by 2 bases and J by 12 bases. The CDR3 length is 12 residues. This CDR3 is CAWSIGTGQTYF. CDR3 nucleotides: TGTGCCTGGAGTATCGGGACAGGTCAAACGTACTTC.

This chain connects TRBV6-1 to TRBJ2-5; unclear D gene. V was shortened by 0 bases and J by 5 bases, with 1 base between the two germline ends. Germline V gene data show CDR1 as MNHNS and CDR2 as SASEGT. This CDR3 comprises 11 residues. The CDR3 DNA is TGTGCCAGCAGTGAAGCGGAGACCCAGTACTTC. Translating it yields CASSEAETQYF.

V usage is TRBV10-3 and J usage is TRBJ2-2; D gene unclear. CDR1 is ENHRY and CDR2 is SYGVKD in the germline V gene. The CDR3 is made up of 15 amino acids. V lost 0 bases, J lost 6 bases, and 11 bases lay in between. Written as DNA, the CDR3 is TGTGCCATCAGTGAGTCCGGTTCTTATCCCGGGGAGCTGTTTTTT. Translated, it gives CAISESGSYPGELFF.

This rearrangement joins TRBV5-1 to TRBJ1-1; 7 bases match TRBD1. The CDR3 is 16 residues long. Trimming took 7 bases from V and 3 from J; bases not matched to a gene: 15. Germline V CDR1 and CDR2: SGHRS, YFSETQ. CDR3 coding DNA: TGCGCCAGCCACGAACGAAACCCCACAGGGGACACTGAAGCTTTCTTT. It yields the protein CASHERNPTGDTEAFF.

The chain has TRBV10-3 and TRBJ1-5, with D unresolved. The CDR3 is 15 residues long. Germline loops: CDR1 ENHRY, CDR2 SYGVKD. The V end was cut by 0 bases, the J end by 0 bases, with 6 bases between. The CDR3 here is CAISESGTSNQPQHF. CDR3 in DNA: TGTGCCATCAGTGAGTCCGGAACTAGCAATCAGCCCCAGCATTTT.

This clone was observed once. The chain carries TRBV7-2 and TRBJ2-1, with 15 bases that match TRBD2. The CDR3 runs 14 residues. CDR1 is SGHTA, CDR2 FQGNSA, per germline. J was trimmed by 10 bases and V by 5 bases; bases with no gene match: 3. CDR3 in amino acids: CASSRTSGRVEQFF. The CDR3 region has the DNA TGTGCCAGCAGCCGGACTAGCGGGAGGGTCGAGCAGTTCTTC.

This clone was detected only a few times. V and J are TRBV5-6 and TRBJ1-2; D unclear. From germline, CDR1 is SGHDT and CDR2 YYEEEE. The CDR3 has 13 amino acids. V lost 1 base and J 6 bases, leaving 10 bases between the germline ends. CDR3 loop: CASSLPEGNGYTF. The CDR3 DNA reads as TGTGCCAGCAGCTTGCCCGAGGGAAATGGCTACACCTTC.